This T cell receptor (beta chain) was profiled in a study of metastatic and nonmetastatic thyroid tumors. The overall study: Thyroid patients, malignant and benign, had repertoires compared across blood and tumor or nodule tissue.

General study findings and limits: A significant increase in TCR beta diversity was reportedly seen in malignant thyroid tumors relative to benign nodules, in blood and tumor.

This clone was picked up many times. What it recognizes is unknown. Thyroid surgery was preceded by no treatment in any patient. TCRdb re-called clones via MiXCR from the PCR reads. The table lists tens of thousands of clones, over 10% of them singletons. The TCR comes from a female donor with papillary thyroid cancer or a benign thyroid nodule (not recorded which). Some clones in this sample may be carry-over from other donors' samples. Sequencing input: blood.

CDR3 in DNA: TGCGCCAGCAGTAAGGACACACAAGAGACCCAGTACTTC. This encodes CASSKDTQETQYF. V is TRBV5-1 and J is TRBJ2-5, with D maybe TRBD1 (5 bases). Germline V lookup: CDR1 SGHRS, CDR2 YFSETQ. Deletions cut 5 bases from V and 2 bases from J, with 10 bases between. The length of the CDR3 is 13 residues. The full variable domain, completed using reference TRBV5-1 and TRBJ2-5, is KAGVTQTPRYLIKTRGQQVTLSCSPISGHRSVSWYQQTPGQGLQFLFEYFSETQRNKGNFPGRFSGRQFSNSRSEMNVSTLELGDSALYLCASSKDTQETQYFGPGTRLLVL.